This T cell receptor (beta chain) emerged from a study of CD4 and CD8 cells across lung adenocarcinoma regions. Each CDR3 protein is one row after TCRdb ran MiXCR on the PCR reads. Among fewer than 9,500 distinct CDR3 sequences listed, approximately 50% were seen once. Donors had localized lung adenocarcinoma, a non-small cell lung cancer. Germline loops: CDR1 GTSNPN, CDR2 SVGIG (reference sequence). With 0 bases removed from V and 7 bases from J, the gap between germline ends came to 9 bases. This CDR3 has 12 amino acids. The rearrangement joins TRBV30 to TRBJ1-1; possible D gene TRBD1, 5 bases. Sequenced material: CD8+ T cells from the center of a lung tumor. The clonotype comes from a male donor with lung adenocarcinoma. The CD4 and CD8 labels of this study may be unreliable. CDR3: CAWSVLGVEAFF. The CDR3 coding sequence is TGTGCCTGGAGTGTACTAGGGGTTGAAGCTTTCTTT.